The text below deals with one TCR beta chain. What antigen it recognizes has not been identified. No base-level quality is on record; no much larger clone is a single base apart. The data were obtained in a study of T cell changes during pregnancy in multiple sclerosis (dated 2019 in TCRdb). A note on the overall study: The study looked at changes in the T cell repertoire across pregnancy in women with multiple sclerosis.

To prepare the library, the immunoSEQ multiplex PCR assay was applied. Held by TCRdb, this immuneACCESS table contains in-frame sequences only and omits some clones. Under half of the omission traces to an unresolved V gene where checked; the cause of the rest is unknown. This sample has about 69,000 clones in its table, and 91% of those were observed once. Of the sample, under 0.3% is held by the ten largest clones. Its CDR3 holds 15 amino acids, cysteine through phenylalanine. Only CDR3 DNA is held: 45 bases, read in frame from base 1. V loses 2 bases of germline sequence and J loses 5 bases, and the interval between the two ends is 15 bases. CDR1 MNHNS and CDR2 SASEGT were looked up in the germline V gene.

Recombination connected TRBV6-1 to TRBJ1-1; the D region possibly corresponds to TRBD1 (5 bases align). Source: CD4+ T cells from peripheral blood mononuclear cells, taken in the third trimester of pregnancy. The receptor's source is a female donor in good health, enrolled as a control in a pregnancy study. The CDR3 protein is CASSERGMRGTEAFF. The DNA sequence follows: TGTGCCAGCAGTGAACGAGGGATGCGGGGGACTGAAGCTTTCTTT.